A single sample is the source of the 3 T cell receptor beta chains below, sequenced in a study of blood T cell repertoires in COVID-19. Method: immunoSEQ multiplex PCR; TCRdb's copy keeps in-frame clones and lacks some. The sample lists roughly 190,000 clones; around 85% were seen once. The sequenced sample was peripheral blood. The receptors shown here come from a man aged 25 to 40 with acute or convalescent COVID-19.

This chain joins TRBV5-5 and TRBJ2-3; a weak D match, TRBD2 (5 bases). From germline, CDR1 is SGHKS and CDR2 YYEKEE (reference sequence). The CDR3 consists of 16 residues. Between the trimmed V and J ends, which lost 0 bases and 3 bases, there was a span of 14 bases. CDR3 sequence (DNA): TGTGCCAGCAGCTTGGGAGCGGCTCATCGTACAGATACGCAGTATTTT. As protein: CASSLGAAHRTDTQYF.

The chain has TRBV7-9 and TRBJ2-3; 14 bases match TRBD2. Germline loops: CDR1 SEHNR, CDR2 FQNEAQ (reference sequence). CDR3 length: 19 residues. After removal of 4 bases from V and 1 base from J, the junction contained 10 bases not matched to a gene. The CDR3 DNA is TGTGCCAGCAGCTCCGGGACTAGCGGGAGTAACAGGGGCACAGATACGCAGTATTTT. It yields the protein CASSSGTSGSNRGTDTQYF. Variable domain in full (rest from reference TRBV7-9 and TRBJ2-3): DTGVSQNPRHKITKRGQNVTFRCDPISEHNRLYWYRQTLGQGPEFLTYFQNEAQLEKSRLLSDRFSAERPKGSFSTLEIQRTEQGDSAMYLCASSSGTSGSNRGTDTQYFGPGTRLTVL.

The rearrangement uses TRBV7-3 and TRBJ2-5; TRBD2 aligns across 9 bases. The trim removed 1 base at V and 3 bases at J, leaving 9 bases unmatched. Germline V gene sequence: CDR1 SGHTA, CDR2 FQGTGA. There are 17 residues in the CDR3. The CDR3 loop is CASSLNPPLAGKETQYF. CDR3 DNA sequence: TGTGCCAGCAGCTTAAACCCCCCCCTAGCGGGAAAAGAGACCCAGTACTTC.